This T cell receptor beta chain was documented in a study of response to subunit inactivated influenza vaccine. Broader study findings: The study's authors posited that every seasonal influenza vaccination enlists few new T cells.

TCRdb recomputed calls from the RT-PCR reads with MiXCR, one row per CDR3 protein. The table records about 610,000 distinct CDR3 sequences, approximately 15% of them present only once. Per germline, CDR1 LNHNV and CDR2 YYDKDF (reference sequence). This CDR3 is 18 amino acids long. V shed 0 bases, J shed 5 bases, and the junction held 13 bases outside the gene matches. A word on this clonotype: Its antigen is as yet unknown.

The clonotype originates from a man aged 45-60 years who received an inactivated influenza vaccine. The sequenced sample was PBMCs from blood, obtained roughly 12 days after vaccination. The genes are TRBV15 and TRBJ1-5, with 7 bases fitting TRBD1. CDR3 sequence: CATSRDRREPGGYQPQHF. CDR3 in DNA: TGTGCCACCAGCAGAGATAGGCGGGAACCAGGGGGGTATCAGCCCCAGCATTTT.